This passage covers 5 T cell receptor beta chains from one sample sequenced in a study of blood T cell repertoires in COVID-19. Here immunoSEQ multiplex PCR was the method, and the copy in TCRdb shows in-frame clones only, minus some. The sample lists 160,000 or so clones, about 91% seen once, with over 3.5% in the top ten. Sequenced material: peripheral blood. The receptors derive from a woman aged 55 to 70 who had recovered from COVID-19.

The chain has TRBV10-3 and TRBJ1-4; D is ambiguous. Trimming removed 2 bases at V and 8 bases at J, with 18 bases between. The CDR3 covers 16 residues. The germline gives CDR1 ENHRY, CDR2 SYGVKD. The CDR3 loop is CAISESYREGLEKLFF. The CDR3 nucleotides are TGTGCCATCAGTGAGAGCTACAGAGAAGGATTGGAAAAACTGTTTTTT.

The rearrangement uses TRBV10-2 and TRBJ2-7; 11 bases agree with TRBD1. Losses at the gene ends were 2 bases for V and 8 bases for J; bases not matched to a gene: 2. The CDR3 contains 13 residues. Per the germline V gene, CDR1 is WSHSY and CDR2 is SAAADI. The chain's CDR3 is CASSETDRGQQYF. The DNA of the CDR3 is TGCGCCAGCAGTGAGACGGACAGGGGGCAGCAGTACTTC.

J is TRBJ1-2 and V is TRBV28, with 7 bases aligning to TRBD1. Germline values: CDR1 MDHEN, CDR2 SYDVKM. The V and J ends lost 6 bases and 7 bases, in that order; junction bases with no gene match: 11. The CDR3 spans 14 residues. The CDR3: CASSLGQPAVGYTF. As DNA, the CDR3 is TGTGCCAGCAGCCTGGGACAGCCCGCTGTTGGCTACACCTTC.

The chain carries TRBV18 and TRBJ1-1, with 7 bases matching TRBD1. Trimming took 6 bases from V and 0 from J; bases not matched to a gene: 10. The CDR3 extends over 16 amino acids. Germline V gene lookup returns CDR1 KGHSH and CDR2 LQKENI. CDR3 residues: CASSPNRGHMNTEAFF. In DNA, the CDR3 is TGTGCCAGCTCCCCAAACAGGGGTCACATGAACACTGAAGCTTTCTTT.

The chain links TRBV5-1 to TRBJ2-2; 9 nucleotides match TRBD2. V gave up 0 bases and J gave up 9 bases; unmatched junction bases: 6. The CDR3 consists of 15 residues. CDR1 and CDR2 from the germline V gene are SGHRS and YFSETQ. The CDR3 is CASSLVAGGPRELFF. In DNA form, the CDR3 reads TGCGCCAGCAGCTTGGTTGCGGGGGGGCCTCGGGAGCTGTTTTTT.